A selection of T cell receptor beta chains follows, all from one sample in a study of blood T cell repertoires in COVID-19. Sequenced by immunoSEQ multiplex PCR; TCRdb stores in-frame clones only, minus some. The data show over 150,000 clones, with approximately 86% seen just once and about 1.1% held by the top ten. The sequenced sample consisted of peripheral blood. These receptors originate from a man younger than 45 with acute or convalescent COVID-19. Both conserved end residues are part of each CDR3. A D gene is named only where the DNA matches it firmly. A clone size is listed for some rows: how often the clone was seen (once, few, many), or a class if it is expanded.

V	size	J	D	CDR3	DNA
TRBV27	NA	TRBJ1-2	NA	CASSSLGPRGYTF	TGTGCCAGCAGTTCACTGGGGCCTCGTGGCTACACCTTC
TRBV27	many	TRBJ2-7	NA	CASSLRSGEGKQYF	TGTGCCAGCAGTCTAAGATCTGGTGAGGGCAAGCAGTACTTC
TRBV7-6	NA	TRBJ1-3	NA	CASSPGRAVNTIYF	TGTGCCAGCAGCCCGGGGAGGGCGGTGAACACCATATATTTT
TRBV7-9	NA	TRBJ1-1	NA	CASSQGVGEAFF	TGTGCCAGCAGCCAAGGGGTAGGGGAAGCTTTCTTT
TRBV3-1/TRBV3-2	NA	TRBJ2-6	NA	CASSQGGLLSGANVLTF	TGTGCCAGCAGCCAAGGGGGACTGCTCTCTGGGGCCAACGTCCTGACTTTC
TRBV4-1	NA	TRBJ2-1	TRBD2	CASSQDLAGVNHNEQFF	TGCGCCAGCAGCCAAGATCTAGCGGGGGTCAATCACAATGAGCAGTTCTTC
TRBV3-1/TRBV3-2	NA	TRBJ2-2	TRBD2	CASSRRTSGGTGELFF	TGTGCCAGCAGCCGTAGGACTAGCGGGGGAACCGGGGAGCTGTTTTTT
TRBV19	NA	TRBJ2-1	TRBD1	CASSSTGTVVLNEQFF	TGTGCCAGTAGTAGTACCGGGACAGTTGTTCTCAATGAGCAGTTCTTC
TRBV6-5	NA	TRBJ1-1	NA	CASRYHMGAGNTEAFF	TGTGCCAGCAGGTACCACATGGGGGCTGGGAACACTGAAGCTTTCTTT
TRBV6-6	NA	TRBJ2-5	NA	CASSGGGDWGRTQYF	TGTGCCAGCAGTGGAGGGGGGGACTGGGGGCGGACCCAGTACTTC
TRBV3-1/TRBV3-2	NA	TRBJ1-1	NA	CASRAGNTEAFF	TGTGCCAGCCGGGCGGGGAACACTGAAGCTTTCTTT
TRBV6-7	NA	TRBJ1-5	NA	CASSYRPGDQPQHF	TGTGCCAGCAGTTATCGGCCAGGGGATCAGCCCCAGCATTTT
TRBV5-1	NA	TRBJ2-3	NA	CASSLPRGSTDTQYF	TGCGCCAGCAGCTTGCCTAGAGGGAGCACAGATACGCAGTATTTT
TRBV30	NA	TRBJ1-5	NA	CACSRGRLAGGQPQHF	TGTGCCTGCTCTCGCGGTCGGTTGGCCGGGGGGCAGCCCCAGCATTTT
TRBV9	NA	TRBJ1-6	NA	CASSVEGQGSPLHF	TGTGCCAGCAGCGTAGAGGGGCAGGGGTCACCCCTCCACTTT
TRBV30	NA	TRBJ2-3	TRBD1	CAWSATGGAQYF	TGTGCCTGGAGCGCGACAGGGGGTGCGCAGTATTTT
TRBV25-1	once	TRBJ1-2	TRBD1	CASRTGDYGYTF	TGTGCCAGCAGGACAGGGGACTATGGCTACACCTTC
TRBV7-8	NA	TRBJ1-6	NA	CASSWATQAYNSPLHF	TGTGCCAGCAGCTGGGCGACCCAGGCCTATAATTCACCCCTCCACTTT
TRBV11-2	NA	TRBJ1-3	NA	CASSNLLIRNTIYF	TGTGCCAGCAGTAACCTATTGATTAGAAACACCATATATTTT
TRBV19	once	TRBJ2-2	TRBD1	CASKLPGQVFAGELFF	TGTGCCAGCAAACTACCGGGACAGGTTTTTGCCGGGGAGCTGTTTTTT
TRBV21-1	NA	TRBJ2-1	NA	CASSSRLGGRPYNEQFF	TGTGCCAGCAGCTCAAGACTAGGCGGCCGCCCCTACAATGAGCAGTTCTTC
TRBV4-1	few	TRBJ1-5	TRBD1	CASRPGTGGNQPQHF	TGCGCCAGCAGACCCGGGACAGGGGGCAATCAGCCCCAGCATTTT
TRBV4-2	NA	TRBJ2-2	TRBD1	CASSQERTGYLTGELFF	TGTGCCAGCAGCCAAGAGCGGACAGGGTATCTTACCGGGGAGCTGTTTTTT
TRBV5-4	NA	TRBJ2-1	TRBD1	CASSLEGARNEQFF	TGTGCCAGCAGCTTGGAGGGGGCGCGGAATGAGCAGTTCTTC
TRBV28	NA	TRBJ2-1	TRBD1	CASRTGLYNEQFF	TGTGCCAGCAGGACAGGGCTCTACAATGAGCAGTTCTTC
TRBV30	NA	TRBJ1-2	TRBD1	CAWWTGGDGYTF	TGTGCCTGGTGGACAGGGGGCGATGGCTACACCTTC
TRBV6-5	once	TRBJ1-5	TRBD1	CASITGQSGQPQHF	TGTGCCAGCATCACGGGACAGTCGGGGCAGCCCCAGCATTTT
TRBV19	few	TRBJ1-2	NA	CASSIGPTNYGYTF	TGTGCCAGTAGTATAGGTCCAACTAACTATGGCTACACCTTC
TRBV28	NA	TRBJ2-1	TRBD2	CASISLGGGSRDEQFF	TGTGCCAGCATTTCTTTGGGCGGGGGTAGCCGGGATGAGCAGTTCTTC
TRBV3-1/TRBV3-2	NA	TRBJ1-5	TRBD1	CASSQAGTGAGQPQHF	TGTGCCAGCAGCCAAGCCGGGACAGGGGCCGGTCAGCCCCAGCATTTT
TRBV30	NA	TRBJ1-1	NA	CAWRGTGMNTEAFF	TGTGCCTGGAGGGGAACAGGGATGAACACTGAAGCTTTCTTT
TRBV27	once	TRBJ1-1	NA	CASRDTGYAEAFF	TGTGCCAGCAGAGACACAGGGTACGCTGAAGCTTTCTTT
TRBV5-4	NA	TRBJ2-2	NA	CASSQKQTGEAGELFF	TGTGCCAGCAGCCAAAAACAAACAGGGGAGGCCGGGGAGCTGTTTTTT
TRBV19	NA	TRBJ1-5	TRBD1	CASSPWDRGRNQPQHF	TGTGCCAGTAGTCCCTGGGACAGGGGGCGGAATCAGCCCCAGCATTTT